Detailed here is one T cell receptor (beta chain). The antigen it recognizes is unknown. No per-base quality is available; no much larger clone lies one base away. The sample belongs to a study of beta chain features in type 1 diabetes (dated by TCRdb to the late 2010s). Background on the whole study: Mean age, gender distribution, total cell number and subset yield did not differ between patients and healthy donors. A total of some 100,000,000 sorted cells were examined across all samples, and the number of cells per subset was strongly correlated with RNA yield. Naive and central memory subsets were obtained from all 30 or so donors, but regulatory and stem cell-like memory subsets were isolated from only 8 patients and roughly eight healthy donors. The study compared the TCRB repertoires of sorted circulating CD4+ T cell subsets in recently diagnosed type 1 diabetes patients with those in matched healthy donors.

The paper's findings and limits, for the study overall: PCR may preferentially amplify shorter templates, but because patient and control samples were amplified and corrected together, any resulting skew would affect both groups equally. A moderate but significant shortening of TCRB CDR3 length was observed in type 1 diabetes patients in all four CD4+ subsets. HLA sub-analyses involved small numbers of individuals, so any influence of HLA type on TCRB rearrangement remained unresolved. Fewer insertions and more nucleotide deletions at VDJ recombination sites were observed in patients with type 1 diabetes, implying thymic rearrangement abnormalities. Because cDNA was sequenced instead of genomic DNA, highly expressing activated cells could be over-represented, though the groups showed no difference in activation or CD3 levels. Naive, central memory and regulatory TCRB repertoires appeared to be more similar among patients than among healthy donors.

From each donor, a single peripheral blood sample of 90 to 150 mL on average was drawn into heparinised tubes. A BD FACSAria II was used to sort naive, central memory, regulatory and stem cell-like memory CD4+ T cells with a panel that included CD45RO, CCR7, CD25, CD127, CD95 and CD27. All sorted populations exceeded 95% purity. PBMCs were isolated right away by Lymphoprep density gradient centrifugation and were stained directly, without culture. Samples were stained and sorted in pairs, with one healthy donor and one patient per experiment, so that batch effects were minimized. V is reduced by 2 bases and J by 4 bases, leaving a spacing of 14 bases between them. The CDR3 contains 14 residues, cysteine and phenylalanine counted. Left in the record is the CDR3 DNA by itself, 42 bases read in frame from the first base. Taken from the germline V gene (reference sequence), the CDR1 and CDR2 loops are GTSNPN and SVGIG.

All of the isolated RNA was reverse transcribed with the High Capacity cDNA Reverse Transcription Kit, so expressed TCRB transcripts were sequenced. Deep immunoSEQ sequencing was applied to naive, central memory and regulatory T cell samples, giving an average of approximately 3.8 million total reads per sample. Sorted cells were lysed in RLT buffer and RNA was extracted with DNase-treated RNeasy Micro or Mini kits, depending on cell number. To prevent cross-contamination, each cell subset was processed individually, whereas patient and healthy donor samples were processed jointly. Using the immunoSEQ multiplex PCR, TCRB sequences were amplified from cDNA into 87-bp fragments spanning the CDR3 region. Sequencing of the amplicons was performed on the Illumina HiSeq platform. Per the original workflow: PCR bias was computationally corrected using synthetic template baselines, reads within Hamming distance 2 were collapsed, and singletons that could not be merged were discarded. Reads were aligned against IMGT so that V, D and J genes, CDR3 length and insertions or deletions at six rearrangement sites could be assigned. Within each subset, clonotype counts were normalized to sorted cell number, and only after that were true diversity and Gini coefficients computed with the tcR R package. The overlap coefficient, calculated on TCRB nucleotide sequences, was used to measure repertoire sharing. Out-of-frame TCRB sequences from naive cells were analyzed as a proxy for the pre-selection repertoire. TCRdb re-hosts the immuneACCESS table, in-frame sequences only. Its copies lack some clones; in the studies checked, an unresolved V gene accounts for under half of them, and the cause for the rest is not known. From that table come the V and J calls and clone size; the DNA was used to work out D and trimming. The sample profile shows about 700,000 clones; around an eighth of them were found once. The top ten clones comprise less than 0.025% of the sample.

The chain is made from TRBV30 and TRBJ1-1, with a tentative D gene TRBD1 over 6 matching bases. The TCR was taken from a man between 18 and 35 years old with type 1 diabetes. Sequenced: naive CD4+ T cells from blood. This specimen's cell subset or site label, per the study, means: true naive CD4+ T cells. Read as DNA, the sequence is TGTGCCTGGAGTAGGAGGGGGGCAGGCACTGAAGCTTTCTTT. It is translated as CAWSRRGAGTEAFF.